Presented here are 4 T cell receptor beta chains from one specimen sequenced in a study of T cell responses to AZD1222 COVID-19 vaccine. Here immunoSEQ multiplex PCR was the method, and the copy in TCRdb shows in-frame clones only, minus some. The sample contains tens of thousands of clones, about 91% of which appear only once. This specimen consisted of peripheral blood, obtained 28 days after the second AZD1222 dose. These receptors were obtained from an adult who received the AZD1222 COVID-19 vaccine.

The chain is built from TRBV10-2 and TRBJ1-1, with D possibly TRBD1 on 6 matching bases. The CDR3 sequence is 17 residues long. V lost 0 bases and J 0 bases, leaving 14 bases between the germline ends. Germline-derived CDR1 and CDR2 are WSHSY and SAAADI. The CDR3 DNA reads as TGCGCCAGCAGTGAGTCTATGGCAGGGGTAATGAACACTGAAGCTTTCTTT. Amino acid sequence: CASSESMAGVMNTEAFF.

The chain has TRBV21-1 and TRBJ1-2; TRBD1 is the table's D call and was not checked against the DNA. TRBV21-1 is designated a pseudogene. The CDR3 contains 18 residues. The CDR3 DNA reads TGTGCCAAAGACAGGGAACATGGGTTTTTCCCTTCTCATCAGGGCTACACCTTC. It is translated as CAKDREHGFFPSHQGYTF.

This clone occurred a few times. The same CDR3 is also encoded by other DNA sequences in this sample. V is TRBV6-2 or TRBV6-3 and J is TRBJ1-1; D is possibly TRBD1 (5 bases). Germline V gene data show CDR1 as MNHEY and CDR2 as SVGEGT. V gave up 0 bases and J gave up 3 bases, with 8 bases separating them. The CDR3 length is 14 residues. CDR3 sequence reads: CASSYSRGDTEAFF. DNA for the CDR3: TGTGCCAGCAGTTACTCGAGAGGGGACACTGAAGCTTTCTTT.

The chain has TRBV7-9 and TRBJ2-3; maybe TRBD2 (5 bases). Germline loops: CDR1 SEHNR, CDR2 FQNEAQ (reference sequence). V dropped 4 bases and J dropped 6 bases, with 8 bases sitting between them. The CDR3 sequence is 12 residues long. The CDR3 spells CASSSGLDTQYF. DNA for the CDR3: TGTGCCAGCAGCTCAGGACTGGATACGCAGTATTTT. Full variable domain (remainder filled in from reference TRBV7-9 and TRBJ2-3): DTGVSQNPRHKITKRGQNVTFRCDPISEHNRLYWYRQTLGQGPEFLTYFQNEAQLEKSRLLSDRFSAERPKGSFSTLEIQRTEQGDSAMYLCASSSGLDTQYFGPGTRLTVL.